The 32 T cell receptor beta chains below come from one sample, sequenced in a study of radiation and T cells in renal cell carcinoma. Assay: immunoSEQ multiplex PCR; the TCRdb copy retains only in-frame clones and omits some. The sample records about 140,000 clones, approximately 82% being singletons. Time point specified: baseline pretreatment blood. Documented treatment: 15 Gy SBRT to primary tumor, nephrectomy 4 weeks later. Sequenced material: blood, taken from a patient whose treatment included radiotherapy and nephrectomy. The origin of the receptors is a woman aged 45-59 years with renal cell carcinoma.

The chain employs TRBV10-1 and TRBJ2-2; D ambiguous. The germline gives CDR1 WNHNN, CDR2 SYGVQD (reference sequence). Trimming pared 3 bases from V and 6 bases from J, leaving 11 bases between. CDR3 length equals 14 residues. CDR3 sequence: CASSDKQRPGELFF. The CDR3, as DNA: TGCGCCAGCAGTGATAAACAGAGGCCCGGGGAGCTGTTTTTT.

This clone appeared a few times. This chain connects TRBV28 to TRBJ1-1; D unresolved. The CDR3 runs to 14 residues. Germline lookup yields CDR1 MDHEN and CDR2 SYDVKM. V lost 6 bases, J lost 4 bases, and 15 bases lay in between. CDR3 sequence (DNA): TGTGCCAGCAGCCCGGGGAGAGTAGGCACTGAAGCTTTCTTT. Translated, it gives CASSPGRVGTEAFF.

The chain recombines TRBV30 with TRBJ2-5; a weak D match, TRBD2 (5 bases). V shed 4 bases and J shed 7 bases, with 10 bases lying between them. Germline V gene data show CDR1 as GTSNPN and CDR2 as SVGIG (reference sequence). CDR3 length: 11 amino acids. CDR3 residues: CAWKGVATQYF. CDR3 DNA: TGTGCCTGGAAGGGAGTGGCGACCCAGTACTTC. The whole variable domain, filled in from reference TRBV30 and TRBJ2-5, reads SQTIHQWPATLVQPVGSPLSLECTVEGTSNPNLYWYRQAAGRGLQLLFYSVGIGQISSEVPQNLSASRPQDRQFILSSKKLLLSDSGFYLCAWKGVATQYFGPGTRLLVL.

The genes are TRBV7-2 and TRBJ1-1; D gene unclear. The CDR3 runs to 14 residues. Germline V gene data show CDR1 as SGHTA and CDR2 as FQGNSA. The ends were cut back, 5 bases at V and 1 base at J, with 11 bases in the middle. DNA of the CDR3: TGTGCCAGCAGCGTACGAACTTGGAACACTGAAGCTTTCTTT. Residues: CASSVRTWNTEAFF.

This chain uses TRBV7-2 with TRBJ2-7; 9 positions agree with TRBD1. Germline loops: CDR1 SGHTA, CDR2 FQGNSA. The length of the CDR3 is 15 residues. With V trimmed by 5 bases and J by 5 bases, 10 bases remained unmatched. Written as DNA, the CDR3 is TGTGCCAGCAGCGAACAGGGGGCGGTTCGGGACGAGCAGTACTTC. Its protein is CASSEQGAVRDEQYF.

The V and J genes are TRBV6-1 and TRBJ2-7; TRBD1 is a possible D gene (5 bases). V lost 2 bases and J 1 base, leaving 9 bases between the germline ends. CDR1 and CDR2 from the germline V gene are MNHNS and SASEGT. The CDR3 length is 14 residues. Here the CDR3 reads CASSEPTVSYEQYF. CDR3 sequence (DNA): TGTGCCAGCAGTGAACCGACAGTTTCCTACGAGCAGTACTTC.

CDR3 in amino acids: CASSQGRGSTEAFF. The CDR3 DNA sequence: TGCGCCAGCAGCCAGGGACGGGGGAGCACTGAAGCTTTCTTT. The rearrangement joins TRBV4-3 to TRBJ1-1; TRBD1 is a possible D gene (5 bases). V was trimmed by 3 bases and J by 4 bases, leaving 12 bases between them. The CDR3 covers 14 residues. Germline V gene data show CDR1 as LGHNA and CDR2 as YSLEER.

The chain couples TRBV29-1 to TRBJ1-4; D might be TRBD1 (5 bases). This CDR3 spans 14 amino acids. Trimming pared 4 bases from V and 2 bases from J, leaving 11 bases between. Germline CDR1 and CDR2: SQVTM and ANQGSEA. CDR3 sequence: CSVGRGSTNEKLFF. CDR3 nucleotides: TGCAGCGTTGGGAGGGGCTCCACTAATGAAAAACTGTTTTTT.

The J gene is TRBJ1-2, the V gene TRBV18; D gene ambiguous. The ends were cut back, 6 bases at V and 4 bases at J, with 12 bases in the middle. The CDR3 spans 13 residues. From germline, CDR1 is KGHSH and CDR2 LQKENI. CDR3 sequence reads: CASSPDGFYGYTF. DNA of the CDR3: TGTGCCAGCTCTCCGGACGGCTTCTATGGCTACACCTTC. Filled out from reference TRBV18 and TRBJ1-2, the complete variable domain reads NAGVMQNPRHLVRRRGQEARLRCSPMKGHSHVYWYRQLPEEGLKFMVYLQKENIIDESGMPKERFSAEFPKEGPSILRIQQVVRGDSAAYFCASSPDGFYGYTFGSGTRLTVV.

The chain has TRBV15 and TRBJ2-7, with TRBD2 matching 10 bases. V gave up 3 bases and J gave up 2 bases; unmatched junction bases: 4. This CDR3 is 15 amino acids long. CDR1 and CDR2 (germline): LNHNV, YYDKDF (reference sequence). In DNA, the CDR3 is TGTGCCACCAGCAGTAGCGGGAGGTCCACCTACGAGCAGTACTTC. Amino acids: CATSSSGRSTYEQYF.

The chain links TRBV5-1 to TRBJ2-7, with 8 bases that match TRBD2. V was clipped by 4 bases and J by 1 base; unmatched bases: 19. The length of the CDR3 is 19 residues. Germline V gene sequence: CDR1 SGHRS, CDR2 YFSETQ. CDR3 nucleotides: TGCGCCAGCAGCCTCCCGGCGGTAGCGGGGCCAATACAATCCTACGAGCAGTACTTC. It encodes CASSLPAVAGPIQSYEQYF.

The chain links TRBV19 to TRBJ1-5, with D maybe TRBD1 (6 bases). The CDR3 is made up of 15 amino acids. Germline CDR1 and CDR2: LNHDA and SQIVND (reference sequence). V was pared by 2 bases and J by 7 bases, with 15 bases between. Written as DNA, the CDR3 is TGTGCCAGTAGTATATTGGGGGGGCCGGGGCAGCCCCAGCATTTT. It yields the protein CASSILGGPGQPQHF.

The V call is TRBV27, the J call TRBJ1-6; D is unresolved. V was pared by 6 bases and J by 9 bases, with 9 bases between. The CDR3 contains 12 residues. CDR1 is MNHEY and CDR2 is SMNVEV in the germline V gene (reference sequence). In DNA form, the CDR3 reads TGTGCCAGCAGCCATCTCAGTTCACCCCTCCACTTT. It yields the protein CASSHLSSPLHF.

V usage is TRBV19 and J usage is TRBJ2-7; 8 bases agree with TRBD2. CDR1 is LNHDA and CDR2 is SQIVND in the germline V gene (reference sequence). The length of the CDR3 is 15 residues. J gave up 0 bases and V 7 bases, and 8 bases lay outside the gene matches. The CDR3: CASTPGRVGSYEQYF. Here the CDR3 DNA reads TGTGCCAGTACCCCCGGGAGGGTTGGCTCCTACGAGCAGTACTTC.

The chain carries TRBV6-1 and TRBJ2-1; 8 nucleotides align to TRBD1. J was trimmed by 3 bases and V by 6 bases; bases with no gene match: 13. Germline V gives CDR1 MNHNS, CDR2 SASEGT. CDR3 length equals 17 residues. The CDR3 here is CASRETGTGEIYNEQFF. CDR3 in DNA: TGTGCCAGCAGGGAAACCGGGACAGGAGAAATCTACAATGAGCAGTTCTTC.

This clone was observed a handful of times. The V gene is TRBV19, the J gene TRBJ2-2; 9 bases match TRBD2. CDR3 length equals 16 residues. V trimming: 3 bases; J trimming: 4 bases; junction bases outside the gene matches: 6. Germline V CDR1 and CDR2: LNHDA, SQIVND (reference sequence). The CDR3 sequence: CASSILAGEITGELFF. The CDR3 DNA is TGTGCCAGTAGTATCTTAGCGGGAGAGATCACCGGGGAGCTGTTTTTT.

This clone was picked up one time. J is TRBJ2-7 and V is TRBV30; tentatively, D is TRBD1 (6 bases). Trimming removed 0 bases at V and 3 bases at J, with 12 bases between. The CDR3 sequence is 14 residues long. Germline values: CDR1 GTSNPN, CDR2 SVGIG (reference sequence). The DNA of the CDR3 is TGTGCCTGGAGTGTAGGGGACACCTTCTACGAGCAGTACTTC. Translating it yields CAWSVGDTFYEQYF. The full variable domain, rest sourced from reference TRBV30 and TRBJ2-7, is SQTIHQWPATLVQPVGSPLSLECTVEGTSNPNLYWYRQAAGRGLQLLFYSVGIGQISSEVPQNLSASRPQDRQFILSSKKLLLSDSGFYLCAWSVGDTFYEQYFGPGTRLTVT.

The chain carries TRBV18 and TRBJ2-5, with D maybe TRBD1 (5 bases). The germline V gene has CDR1 KGHSH and CDR2 LQKENI. The CDR3 contains 13 residues. The ends were cut back, 5 bases at V and 5 bases at J, with 12 bases in the middle. CDR3 in amino acids: CASSTERGETQYF. Here the CDR3 DNA reads TGTGCCAGCTCAACGGAAAGGGGTGAGACCCAGTACTTC.

The rearrangement links TRBV5-6 to TRBJ2-5; no definite D call. V lost 5 bases, J lost 6 bases, and 8 bases lay in between. The CDR3 consists of 11 residues. Germline CDR1 is SGHDT and CDR2 is YYEEEE. CDR3 DNA sequence: TGTGCCAGCAGTATGGCGCAGACCCAGTACTTC. This codes for CASSMAQTQYF.

The genes are TRBV19 and TRBJ2-5, with TRBD2 matching over 12 bases. This CDR3 is built from 18 residues. After removal of 0 bases from V and 2 bases from J, the junction contained 7 bases not matched to a gene. In germline, CDR1 is LNHDA, CDR2 SQIVND (reference sequence). The CDR3 DNA sequence: TGTGCCAGTAGTATAGACGGACTAGCGGGGACGGGACAAGAGACCCAGTACTTC. As protein: CASSIDGLAGTGQETQYF.

This clone turned up a few times. The same CDR3 is also encoded by other DNA sequences in this sample. The chain combines TRBV15 with TRBJ1-5; no definite D call. The ends were cut back, 3 bases at V and 3 bases at J, with 3 bases in the middle. In germline, CDR1 is LNHNV, CDR2 YYDKDF (reference sequence). CDR3 length equals 12 residues. The CDR3 protein is CATSRDNQPQHF. The DNA of the CDR3 is TGTGCCACCAGCAGGGACAATCAGCCCCAGCATTTT.

The chain carries TRBV5-8 and TRBJ1-1; possibly TRBD1 for D (5 bases). V was trimmed by 1 base and J by 6 bases, leaving 10 bases between them. CDR1 is SGHTS, CDR2 YDEGEE, per germline. The CDR3 spans 13 residues. CDR3 in DNA: TGTGCCAGCAGCTTGTACCGGGGGGCTGAAGCTTTCTTT. This translates into CASSLYRGAEAFF.

V and J are TRBV27 and TRBJ1-1, with D unresolved. Trimming cost V 2 bases and J 1 base, with 17 bases left between them. This CDR3 spans 17 amino acids. Germline values: CDR1 MNHEY, CDR2 SMNVEV (reference sequence). CDR3: CASSLKGFPQQNTEAFF. As DNA, the CDR3 is TGTGCCAGCAGTTTAAAAGGTTTTCCCCAGCAGAACACTGAAGCTTTCTTT.

This clone was counted between two and nine times. This rearrangement joins TRBV9 to TRBJ1-1; D might be TRBD1 (5 bases). The V end lost 0 bases, the J end lost 7 bases, and 10 bases lay between the germline ends. This CDR3 contains 13 residues. CDR1 is SGDLS, CDR2 YYNGEE, per germline. The CDR3 loop reads CASSVDLGGEAFF. Written as DNA, the CDR3 is TGTGCCAGCAGCGTAGATCTGGGGGGTGAAGCTTTCTTT. Full variable domain (missing parts from reference TRBV9 and TRBJ1-1): DSGVTQTPKHLITATGQRVTLRCSPRSGDLSVYWYQQSLDQGLQFLIQYYNGEERAKGNILERFSAQQFPDLHSELNLSSLELGDSALYFCASSVDLGGEAFFGQGTRLTVV.

The chain couples TRBV18 to TRBJ2-1; maybe TRBD2 (5 bases). Trimming left V 3 bases short and J 13 bases short, with 16 bases between. The CDR3 extends over 13 amino acids. Germline V gene data show CDR1 as KGHSH and CDR2 as LQKENI. CDR3 loop: CASSPVGLPVQFF. The CDR3 bases are TGTGCCAGCTCACCCGTTGGACTGCCAGTTCAGTTCTTC.

CDR3 coding DNA: TGTGCCTGGAGTGTACGGGAACAGCAGTTCTTC. Translation gives CAWSVREQQFF. The chain uses TRBV30 and TRBJ2-1; D is perhaps TRBD2 (5 bases). CDR3 length: 11 residues. Trimming left V 0 bases short and J 11 bases short, with 8 bases between. Germline assignment: CDR1 GTSNPN and CDR2 SVGIG (reference sequence).

The J gene is TRBJ1-1, the V gene TRBV7-2, with D tentatively TRBD1 (6 bases). The CDR3 has 14 amino acids. Germline CDR1 reads SGHTA; CDR2 reads FQGNSA. The ends were cut back, 5 bases at V and 7 bases at J, with 17 bases in the middle. The CDR3 DNA is TGTGCCAGCAGCCCCCGGGGAGGGGGACGTGAAGCTTTCTTT. It specifies CASSPRGGGREAFF.

This clone was seen a single time. V and J are TRBV18 and TRBJ1-1, with 7 bases matching TRBD1. The CDR3 is 13 amino acids. The germline CDR1 and CDR2 sequences are KGHSH and LQKENI. V shed 4 bases, J shed 6 bases, and the junction held 5 bases outside the gene matches. The DNA of the CDR3 is TGTGCCAGCTCACAGGGGGCATTCTCTGAAGCTTTCTTT. Residues: CASSQGAFSEAFF.

The chain links TRBV10-3 to TRBJ2-2; D not certain. The CDR3 is 18 amino acids. V shed 0 bases and J shed 0 bases, with 14 bases lying between them. The germline V gene has CDR1 ENHRY and CDR2 SYGVKD. CDR3: CAISESYPSGTNTGELFF. In nucleotides, the CDR3 is TGTGCCATCAGTGAGTCCTACCCCTCAGGAACGAACACCGGGGAGCTGTTTTTT.

This clone was recorded once. This rearrangement joins TRBV5-1 to TRBJ1-1; D is perhaps TRBD1 (5 bases). There are 13 residues in the CDR3. CDR1 SGHRS and CDR2 YFSETQ come from the germline V gene. V was pared by 4 bases and J by 4 bases, with 11 bases between. DNA of the CDR3: TGCGCCAGCAGCCCCCGGAGGGGCACTGAAGCTTTCTTT. Amino acid sequence: CASSPRRGTEAFF.

This chain joins TRBV6-5 and TRBJ1-1; D call uncertain. There are 13 residues in the CDR3. V was trimmed by 8 bases and J by 1 base, leaving 11 bases between them. Per germline, CDR1 MNHEY and CDR2 SVGAGI. CDR3 protein: CASGSGRNTEAFF. In DNA, the CDR3 is TGTGCCAGCGGATCTGGTAGGAACACTGAAGCTTTCTTT.

The chain recombines TRBV18 with TRBJ1-6; 8 nucleotides line up with TRBD1. Trimming removed 3 bases from V and 10 bases from J; junction bases left unmatched: 8. The CDR3 spans 15 residues. CDR1 and CDR2 from the germline V gene are KGHSH and LQKENI. The CDR3 sequence: CASSPGTGAGSPLHF. As DNA, the CDR3 is TGTGCCAGCTCACCCGGGACAGGAGCGGGATCACCCCTCCACTTT.